The subject of this entry is one T cell receptor beta chain. Naive CD8 cells, CD45RO-negative and positively selected for CCR7, excluded terminally differentiated effector memory CD45RA+ cells. Participating donors were healthy, HIV-negative adults free of recent acute infections or vaccinations. The table came from immunoSEQ multiplex PCR; TCRdb's copy has only in-frame clones and leaves some out. The profile shows hundreds of thousands of clones, roughly 95% of them singletons. These data come from a study of shared clonotypes between healthy human individuals. The wider study: CD4 naive and CD4 memory each took three plates per donor, while CD8 naive took two and CD8 memory one.

Germline assignment: CDR1 MNHNS and CDR2 SASEGT. The CDR3 contains 17 residues. V lost 4 bases, J lost 1 base, and 8 bases stayed unmatched. The specimen was naive CD8+ T cells sorted from blood. V is TRBV6-1 and J is TRBJ2-5; 11 bases agree with TRBD2. The TCR sequence derives from a woman aged 25 to 39 in good health. CDR3 DNA: TGTGCCAGCAGTGCACCCTCGACTAGCGGGACCCAAGAGACCCAGTACTTC. It codes for CASSAPSTSGTQETQYF.